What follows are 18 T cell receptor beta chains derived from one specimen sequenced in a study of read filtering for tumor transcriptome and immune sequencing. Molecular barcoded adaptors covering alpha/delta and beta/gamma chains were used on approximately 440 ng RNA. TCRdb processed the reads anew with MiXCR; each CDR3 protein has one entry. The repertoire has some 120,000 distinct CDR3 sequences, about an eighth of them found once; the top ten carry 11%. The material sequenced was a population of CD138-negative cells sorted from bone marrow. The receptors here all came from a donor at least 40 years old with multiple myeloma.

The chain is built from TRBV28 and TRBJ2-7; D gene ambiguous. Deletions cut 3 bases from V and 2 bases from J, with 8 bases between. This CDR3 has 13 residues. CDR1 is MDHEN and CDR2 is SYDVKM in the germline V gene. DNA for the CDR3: TGTGCCAGCAGTTTTGAGGTTACCTACGAGCAGTACTTC. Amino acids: CASSFEVTYEQYF.

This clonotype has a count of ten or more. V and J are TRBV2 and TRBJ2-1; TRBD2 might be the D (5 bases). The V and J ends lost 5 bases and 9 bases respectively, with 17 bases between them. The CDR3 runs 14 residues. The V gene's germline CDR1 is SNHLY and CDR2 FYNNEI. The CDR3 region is CASSPNLRGSEQFF. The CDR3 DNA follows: TGTGCCAGCAGTCCCAACCTACGGGGTAGTGAGCAGTTCTTC.

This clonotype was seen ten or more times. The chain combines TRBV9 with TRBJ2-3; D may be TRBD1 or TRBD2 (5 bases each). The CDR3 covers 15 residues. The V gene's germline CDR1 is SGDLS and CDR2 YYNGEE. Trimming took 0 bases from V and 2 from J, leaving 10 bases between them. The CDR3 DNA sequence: TGTGCCAGCAGCGTAGGGCTGGGGACCACAGATACGCAGTATTTT. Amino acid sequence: CASSVGLGTTDTQYF. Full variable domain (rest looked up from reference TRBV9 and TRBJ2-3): DSGVTQTPKHLITATGQRVTLRCSPRSGDLSVYWYQQSLDQGLQFLIQYYNGEERAKGNILERFSAQQFPDLHSELNLSSLELGDSALYFCASSVGLGTTDTQYFGPGTRLTVL.

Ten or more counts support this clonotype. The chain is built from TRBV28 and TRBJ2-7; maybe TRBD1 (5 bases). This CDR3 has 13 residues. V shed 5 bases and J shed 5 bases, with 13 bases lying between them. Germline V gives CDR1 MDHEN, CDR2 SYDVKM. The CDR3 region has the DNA TGTGCCAGCAGTATCTTAGGGGTCAACGAGCAGTACTTC. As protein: CASSILGVNEQYF.

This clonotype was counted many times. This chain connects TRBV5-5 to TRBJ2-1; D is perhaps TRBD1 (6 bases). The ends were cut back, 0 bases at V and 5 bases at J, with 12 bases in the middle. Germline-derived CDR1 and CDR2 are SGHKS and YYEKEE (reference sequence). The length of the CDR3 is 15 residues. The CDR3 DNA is TGTGCCAGCAGCTTGGCCCCAGGGGTGCACAATGAGCAGTTCTTC. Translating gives CASSLAPGVHNEQFF.

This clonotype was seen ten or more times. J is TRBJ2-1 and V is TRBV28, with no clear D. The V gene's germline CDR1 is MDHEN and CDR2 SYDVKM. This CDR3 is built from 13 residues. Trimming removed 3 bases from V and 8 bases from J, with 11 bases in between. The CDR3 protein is CASSLIYSYEQFF. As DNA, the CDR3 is TGTGCCAGCAGTTTGATTTACAGTTATGAGCAGTTCTTC.

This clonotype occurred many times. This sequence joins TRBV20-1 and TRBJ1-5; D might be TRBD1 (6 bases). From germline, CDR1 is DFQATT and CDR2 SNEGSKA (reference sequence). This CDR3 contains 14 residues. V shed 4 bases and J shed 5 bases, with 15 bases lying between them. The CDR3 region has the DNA TGCAGTGCTATCGAGACAGGCCTCGATCAGCCCCAGCATTTT. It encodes CSAIETGLDQPQHF.

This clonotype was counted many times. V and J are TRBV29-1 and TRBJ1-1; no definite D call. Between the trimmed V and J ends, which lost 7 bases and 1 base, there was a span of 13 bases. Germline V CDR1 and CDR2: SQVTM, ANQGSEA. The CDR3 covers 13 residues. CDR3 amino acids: CSARTQPNTEAFF. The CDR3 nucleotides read TGCAGCGCCCGAACACAACCGAACACTGAAGCTTTCTTT.

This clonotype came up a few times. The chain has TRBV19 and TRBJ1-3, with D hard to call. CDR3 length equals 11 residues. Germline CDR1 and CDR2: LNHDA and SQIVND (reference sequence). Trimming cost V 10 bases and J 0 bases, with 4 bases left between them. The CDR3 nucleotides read TGTGCCACCTCCTCTGGAAACACCATATATTTT. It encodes CATSSGNTIYF.

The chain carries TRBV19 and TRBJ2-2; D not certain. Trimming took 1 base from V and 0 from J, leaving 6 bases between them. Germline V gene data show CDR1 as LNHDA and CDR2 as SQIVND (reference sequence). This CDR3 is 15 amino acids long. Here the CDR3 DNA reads TGTGCCAGTAGTATAGGCCCGACGAACACCGGGGAGCTGTTTTTT. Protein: CASSIGPTNTGELFF.

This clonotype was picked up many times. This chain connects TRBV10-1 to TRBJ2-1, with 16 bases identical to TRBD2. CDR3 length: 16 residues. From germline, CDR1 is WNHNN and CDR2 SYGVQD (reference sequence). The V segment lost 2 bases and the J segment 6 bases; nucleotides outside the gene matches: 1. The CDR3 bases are TGCGCCAGCAGTGAGGGGACTAGCGGGAGGGGCAATGAGCAGTTCTTC. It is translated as CASSEGTSGRGNEQFF.

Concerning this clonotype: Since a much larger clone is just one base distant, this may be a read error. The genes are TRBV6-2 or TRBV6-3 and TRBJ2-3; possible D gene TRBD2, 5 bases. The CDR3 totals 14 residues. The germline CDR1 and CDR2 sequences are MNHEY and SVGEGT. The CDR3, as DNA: TGTGCCAGCAACTTCAGAGGGTTAACAGAAACGCAGTATTTT. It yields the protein CASNFRGLTETQYF.

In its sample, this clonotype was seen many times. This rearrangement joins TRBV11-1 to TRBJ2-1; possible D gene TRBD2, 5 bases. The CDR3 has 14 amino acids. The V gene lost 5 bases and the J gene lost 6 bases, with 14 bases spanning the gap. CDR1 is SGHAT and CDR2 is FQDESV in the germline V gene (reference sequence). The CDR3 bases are TGTGCCAGCAGCCGGAGGCAGGTGTCCAATGAGCAGTTCTTC. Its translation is CASSRRQVSNEQFF.

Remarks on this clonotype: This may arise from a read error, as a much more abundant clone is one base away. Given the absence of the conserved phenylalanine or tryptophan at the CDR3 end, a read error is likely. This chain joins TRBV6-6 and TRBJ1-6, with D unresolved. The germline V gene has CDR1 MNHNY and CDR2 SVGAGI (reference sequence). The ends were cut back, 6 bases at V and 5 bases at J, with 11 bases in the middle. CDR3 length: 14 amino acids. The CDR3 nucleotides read TGTGCCAGCAGGAGGCAACCTAATAATTCACCCCTCCACTCT. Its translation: CASRRQPNNSPLHS.

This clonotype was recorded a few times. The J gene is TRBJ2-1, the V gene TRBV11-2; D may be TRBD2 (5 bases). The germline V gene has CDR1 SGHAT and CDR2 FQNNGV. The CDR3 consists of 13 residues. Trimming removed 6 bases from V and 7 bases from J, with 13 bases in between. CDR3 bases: TGTGCCAGCAGTAGCGTCCTGAGTAATGAGCAGTTCTTC. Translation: CASSSVLSNEQFF.

CDR3 DNA sequence: TGTGCCAGCAGCTTAGAAAGGTGGGGGAATACGCAGTATTTT. Its translation is CASSLERWGNTQYF. The chain has TRBV7-2 and TRBJ2-3, with D possibly being TRBD1 or TRBD2 (5 bases each). CDR3 length: 14 residues. Trimming took off 1 base at V and 7 bases at J, with 12 bases between the two ends. Germline V gene data show CDR1 as SGHTA and CDR2 as FQGNSA.

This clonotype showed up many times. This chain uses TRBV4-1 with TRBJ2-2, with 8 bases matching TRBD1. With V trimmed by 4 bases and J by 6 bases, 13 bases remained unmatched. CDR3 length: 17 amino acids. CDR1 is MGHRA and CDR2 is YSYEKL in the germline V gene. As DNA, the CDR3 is TGCGCCAGCAGCCTCACTCCAGGGGGCGCCCTCCCCGGGGAGCTGTTTTTT. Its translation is CASSLTPGGALPGELFF.

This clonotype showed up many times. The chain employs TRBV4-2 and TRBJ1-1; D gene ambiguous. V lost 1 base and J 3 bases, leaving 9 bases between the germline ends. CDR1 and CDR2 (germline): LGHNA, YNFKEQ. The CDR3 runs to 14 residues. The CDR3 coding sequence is TGTGCCAGCAGCCAAGCGGACGTCGACACTGAAGCTTTCTTT. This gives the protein CASSQADVDTEAFF.